The 23 T cell receptor beta chains reported below all come from one sample, sequenced in a study of cytomegalovirus exposure and HLA in healthy donors (dated by TCRdb to about 2017). Receptor amplification or capture employed the immunoSEQ multiplex PCR assay. A mixture of 60 forward primers for TCR Vbeta segments and 13 reverse primers for TCR Jbeta segments was used in the multiplex PCR. Not all clones reach the TCRdb copy of this immuneACCESS table, which keeps in-frame sequences only. Checked studies attribute under half of the gap to unresolved V genes and leave the rest unexplained. Present in this sample are more than 150,000 clones, 65% to 90% of which were seen just once. 1% to 1.5% of the sample belongs to the ten largest clones. Sequencing was done on a sample of PBMCs. The source is a girl aged 2 to 10 in good health and CMV-seropositive.

J is TRBJ2-1 and V is TRBV4-1; 10 bases line up with TRBD2. Germline V lookup: CDR1 MGHRA, CDR2 YSYEKL. The CDR3 extends over 16 amino acids. Germline trimming cut 3 bases from V and 7 bases from J; bases unmatched to any gene: 9. This CDR3 reads CASSHRSGGEPNEQFF. The CDR3 nucleotides are TGCGCCAGCAGCCATAGGAGCGGGGGGGAGCCTAATGAGCAGTTCTTC.

The V call is TRBV19, the J call TRBJ2-7; TRBD2 matches at 7 bases. V gave up 2 bases and J gave up 3 bases; unmatched junction bases: 10. The CDR3 runs 16 residues. Germline lookup yields CDR1 LNHDA and CDR2 SQIVND (reference sequence). The CDR3 nucleotides are TGTGCCAGTAGTATAAGGATGGGCGGGAGCAGCTACGAGCAGTACTTC. Encoded protein: CASSIRMGGSSYEQYF.

The chain combines TRBV5-5 with TRBJ2-1, with TRBD1 matching 9 bases. The V gene end was trimmed by 2 bases and the J gene end by 7 bases; junction bases not matched to a gene: 7. The CDR3 runs to 15 residues. From germline, CDR1 is SGHKS and CDR2 YYEKEE (reference sequence). CDR3 sequence reads: CASSFPGQGMNEQFF. CDR3 nucleotide sequence: TGTGCCAGCAGCTTTCCGGGACAGGGTATGAATGAGCAGTTCTTC.

This chain links TRBV28 with TRBJ1-6, with D perhaps matching TRBD1 (5 bases). Germline V gene sequence: CDR1 MDHEN, CDR2 SYDVKM. The V and J ends lost 6 bases and 0 bases respectively, with 18 bases between them. The CDR3 extends over 18 amino acids. CDR3 loop: CASRGSGLLSSYNSPLHF. DNA for the CDR3: TGTGCCAGCAGGGGATCAGGGCTCCTAAGCTCCTATAATTCACCCCTCCACTTT.

This rearrangement joins TRBV9 to TRBJ2-3; 13 nucleotides match TRBD2. The CDR3 is 16 amino acids. The trim removed 4 bases at V and 5 bases at J, leaving 7 bases unmatched. Germline loops: CDR1 SGDLS, CDR2 YYNGEE. In DNA form, the CDR3 reads TGTGCCAGCAGCACCCAGACTAGCGGGGGGTTAGATACGCAGTATTTT. It encodes CASSTQTSGGLDTQYF.

The chain couples TRBV5-1 to TRBJ2-3; no reliable D call. Germline CDR1 reads SGHRS; CDR2 reads YFSETQ. Trimming left V 2 bases short and J 3 bases short, with 13 bases between. The CDR3 contains 15 residues. Written as DNA, the CDR3 is TGCGCCAGCAGCTTTCACGGTTTCTCGACAGATACGCAGTATTTT. As protein: CASSFHGFSTDTQYF.

V and J are TRBV29-1 and TRBJ2-6, with no clear D. Germline values: CDR1 SQVTM, CDR2 ANQGSEA. The V end lost 6 bases, the J end lost 0 bases, and 12 bases lay between the germline ends. There are 15 residues in the CDR3. Here the CDR3 reads CSVVLQDSGANVLTF. CDR3 sequence (DNA): TGCAGCGTCGTACTTCAGGACTCTGGGGCCAACGTCCTGACTTTC.

This chain joins TRBV5-1 and TRBJ2-7; 10 nucleotides align to TRBD1. Germline V gives CDR1 SGHRS, CDR2 YFSETQ. The CDR3 spans 16 residues. V gave up 4 bases and J gave up 5 bases; unmatched junction bases: 12. DNA of the CDR3: TGCGCCAGCAGCGTGCTGCTCCGGGACAGGGGAAACGAGCAGTACTTC. Amino acid sequence: CASSVLLRDRGNEQYF. The full variable domain, with the rest looked up from reference TRBV5-1 and TRBJ2-7, is KAGVTQTPRYLIKTRGQQVTLSCSPISGHRSVSWYQQTPGQGLQFLFEYFSETQRNKGNFPGRFSGRQFSNSRSEMNVSTLELGDSALYLCASSVLLRDRGNEQYFGPGTRLTVT.

This chain links TRBV7-9 with TRBJ2-2; TRBD1 agrees at 7 bases. Germline-derived CDR1 and CDR2 are SEHNR and FQNEAQ (reference sequence). V trimming: 4 bases; J trimming: 4 bases; junction bases outside the gene matches: 9. The CDR3 loop spans 16 amino acids. As DNA, the CDR3 is TGTGCCAGCAGCTCACAAACCGGGACAGTCACCGGGGAGCTGTTTTTT. Its protein is CASSSQTGTVTGELFF.

The gene calls are TRBV7-9 and TRBJ1-1, with 10 bases lining up with TRBD1. The CDR3 is 13 amino acids. Germline V gene lookup returns CDR1 SEHNR and CDR2 FQNEAQ (reference sequence). Unmatched junction bases numbered 4, after V lost 8 bases and J lost 4 bases. The CDR3 protein is CASAWTGGTEAFF. CDR3 bases: TGTGCCAGCGCTTGGACAGGGGGCACTGAAGCTTTCTTT. Complete variable domain (other parts from reference TRBV7-9 and TRBJ1-1): DTGVSQNPRHKITKRGQNVTFRCDPISEHNRLYWYRQTLGQGPEFLTYFQNEAQLEKSRLLSDRFSAERPKGSFSTLEIQRTEQGDSAMYLCASAWTGGTEAFFGQGTRLTVV.

The V and J genes are TRBV19 and TRBJ1-1, with 9 bases that match TRBD1. The CDR3 has 16 amino acids. CDR1 and CDR2 (germline): LNHDA, SQIVND (reference sequence). V was clipped by 2 bases and J by 6 bases; unmatched bases: 10. The CDR3 nucleotides are TGTGCCAGTAGTATACGTGCCGGGACAGGGAGTTCTGAAGCTTTCTTT. This sequence encodes CASSIRAGTGSSEAFF.

The chain has TRBV9 and TRBJ2-1, with 12 nucleotides matching TRBD2. In germline, CDR1 is SGDLS, CDR2 YYNGEE. The length of the CDR3 is 17 residues. With 3 bases clipped from V and 8 bases from J, the junction kept 12 bases outside the gene matches. In nucleotides, the CDR3 is TGTGCCAGCAGCGCCGGACGACTAGCGGGAGTCACGGATGAGCAGTTCTTC. The encoded protein is CASSAGRLAGVTDEQFF.

This clone has more than one count but fewer than ten. The chain is built from TRBV2 and TRBJ1-1; D is perhaps TRBD1 (5 bases). Trimming removed 6 bases at V and 3 bases at J, with 14 bases between. The CDR3 runs to 14 residues. Per germline, CDR1 SNHLY and CDR2 FYNNEI. The CDR3 DNA is TGTGCCAGCAGGAGACAGACTTTAGACACTGAAGCTTTCTTT. Translation: CASRRQTLDTEAFF.

The J gene is TRBJ2-5, the V gene TRBV11-2; D uncertain. Trimming stripped 4 bases from V and 4 bases from J, with 10 bases between. The germline gives CDR1 SGHAT, CDR2 FQNNGV. The CDR3 contains 13 residues. CDR3 coding DNA: TGTGCCAGCAGCTCGCCCGCCGGAGAGACCCAGTACTTC. Its protein is CASSSPAGETQYF.

The V and J genes are TRBV6-7 and TRBJ1-6; tentative D call: TRBD1 (5 bases). TRBV6-7 is filed as an ORF, its function uncertain. The CDR3 contains 17 residues. Trimming left V 3 bases short and J 1 base short, with 13 bases between. The CDR3 spells CASSYTHRLSYNSPLHF. CDR3 DNA: TGTGCCAGCAGTTATACTCACAGGTTATCCTATAATTCACCCCTCCACTTT.

This chain connects TRBV5-1 to TRBJ1-2; TRBD1 aligns across 10 bases. V was clipped by 0 bases and J by 2 bases; unmatched bases: 4. CDR3 length: 16 residues. The germline CDR1 and CDR2 sequences are SGHRS and YFSETQ. The CDR3 spells CASSLGQGASNYGYTF. For the CDR3, the DNA is TGCGCCAGCAGCTTGGGACAGGGGGCGTCCAACTATGGCTACACCTTC.

V is TRBV10-1 and J is TRBJ2-3; 10 bases agree with TRBD2. J lost 4 bases, V lost 3 bases, and 4 bases had no gene match. From germline, CDR1 is WNHNN and CDR2 SYGVQD (reference sequence). The CDR3 contains 15 residues. CDR3 protein: CASSDSGRASDTQYF. DNA of the CDR3: TGCGCCAGCAGTGACAGCGGGAGGGCCTCAGATACGCAGTATTTT.

The chain links TRBV6-5 to TRBJ1-5; the D gene is possibly TRBD1 (6 bases). Trimming cost V 5 bases and J 2 bases, with 13 bases left between them. The CDR3 covers 15 residues. CDR1 MNHEY and CDR2 SVGAGI come from the germline V gene. The CDR3 DNA is TGTGCCAGCAGTCAACAGGGTAACGGCAATCAGCCCCAGCATTTT. It yields the protein CASSQQGNGNQPQHF.

This rearrangement joins TRBV6-5 to TRBJ2-1, with D hard to call. The CDR3 covers 13 residues. The germline gives CDR1 MNHEY, CDR2 SVGAGI. Trimming stripped 6 bases from V and 7 bases from J, with 13 bases between. CDR3 DNA sequence: TGTGCCAGCAGCCACCCTAGAAGGAATGAGCAGTTCTTC. Encoded protein: CASSHPRRNEQFF.

This chain links TRBV7-8 with TRBJ2-1; D might be TRBD2 (5 bases). V was cut by 1 base and J by 0 bases, with 13 bases left in between. Per the germline V gene, CDR1 is SGHVS and CDR2 is FQNEAQ. The CDR3 extends over 17 amino acids. Written as DNA, the CDR3 is TGTGCCAGCAGCTTAGATCAGCGGAGGAGCTCCTACAATGAGCAGTTCTTC. It encodes CASSLDQRRSSYNEQFF.

The chain couples TRBV18 to TRBJ2-7; the D gene is possibly TRBD1 (6 bases). This CDR3 spans 15 amino acids. The germline gives CDR1 KGHSH, CDR2 LQKENI. The V and J ends lost 4 bases and 1 base respectively, with 14 bases between them. CDR3 DNA: TGTGCCAGCTCACGAGAGGGGGTTGTTTCCTACGAGCAGTACTTC. Amino acids: CASSREGVVSYEQYF.

The V call is TRBV25-1, the J call TRBJ2-3, with 9 bases fitting TRBD1. V lost 4 bases to trimming and J lost 2 bases; unmatched junction nucleotides: 4. CDR1 is MGHDK and CDR2 is SYGVNS in the germline V gene. This CDR3 is 15 amino acids long. CDR3: CASSGQGGFTDTQYF. The CDR3, as DNA: TGTGCCAGCAGTGGACAGGGGGGGTTCACAGATACGCAGTATTTT.

CDR3: CASSPPQGLALNEQFF. CDR3 DNA sequence: TGTGCCAGCTCACCACCGCAGGGACTAGCTTTGAATGAGCAGTTCTTC. V gene TRBV18 combines with J gene TRBJ2-1; 9 positions agree with TRBD2. The CDR3 runs to 16 residues. V lost 0 bases, J lost 7 bases, and 7 bases stayed unmatched. Germline CDR1 is KGHSH and CDR2 is LQKENI.